These 17 T cell receptor beta chains were sequenced from one sample in a study of T cell changes during pregnancy in multiple sclerosis. Some clones are missing from TCRdb's copy, which holds only in-frame ones; the method was immunoSEQ multiplex PCR. The sample shows 45,000 to 65,000 clones, approximately 90% of them seen only once. Here the sequenced sample was peripheral blood, taken after pregnancy. The receptors derive from a female donor in good health, enrolled as a control in a pregnancy study.

The chain is built from TRBV5-1 and TRBJ2-1; 7 bases map to TRBD2. The V and J ends lost 4 bases and 3 bases, in that order; junction bases with no gene match: 7. The germline V gene has CDR1 SGHRS and CDR2 YFSETQ. The CDR3 runs to 15 residues. The CDR3 is CASSGGVAGYNEQFF. The CDR3 DNA reads as TGCGCCAGCAGCGGAGGGGTAGCGGGCTACAATGAGCAGTTCTTC.

The chain couples TRBV4-3 to TRBJ2-1; 9 bases map to TRBD2. CDR3 length: 16 amino acids. The germline gives CDR1 LGHNA, CDR2 YSLEER. V lost 1 base and J lost 4; bases outside the gene matches: 5. CDR3 DNA: TGCGCCAGCAGCCAAGCCCTAGCGGGAAGGTACAATGAGCAGTTCTTC. Its protein product is CASSQALAGRYNEQFF.

The rearrangement links TRBV6-1 to TRBJ1-6; D is ambiguous. The CDR3 extends over 13 amino acids. The germline V gene encodes CDR1 MNHNS and CDR2 SASEGT. Between the trimmed V and J ends, which lost 7 bases and 7 bases, there was a span of 11 bases. The CDR3 DNA reads as TGTGCCAGCAACCCCCAGGTCAATTCACCCCTCCACTTT. This translates into CASNPQVNSPLHF.

The chain employs TRBV5-1 and TRBJ1-5, with D tentatively TRBD1 (5 bases). Trimming cost V 4 bases and J 3 bases, with 8 bases left between them. CDR3 length: 13 amino acids. Germline values: CDR1 SGHRS, CDR2 YFSETQ. CDR3 region: CASSGGVNQPQHF. The CDR3 DNA reads as TGCGCCAGCAGCGGAGGGGTCAATCAGCCCCAGCATTTT. Full variable domain (remainder filled in from reference TRBV5-1 and TRBJ1-5): KAGVTQTPRYLIKTRGQQVTLSCSPISGHRSVSWYQQTPGQGLQFLFEYFSETQRNKGNFPGRFSGRQFSNSRSEMNVSTLELGDSALYLCASSGGVNQPQHFGDGTRLSIL.

The DNA for the CDR3 is TGCGCCAGCAGCCCTCGGACAGCTGACTACGAGCAGTACTTC. Residues: CASSPRTADYEQYF. The rearrangement uses TRBV5-1 and TRBJ2-5; tentative D call: TRBD1 (6 bases). TRBJ2-7 explains the end of the DNA better; the J call may be wrong. The CDR3 extends over 14 amino acids. The germline V gene encodes CDR1 SGHRS and CDR2 YFSETQ.

This chain connects TRBV9 to TRBJ2-1; 7 bases match TRBD2. Germline V CDR1 and CDR2: SGDLS, YYNGEE. Trimming took 0 bases from V and 3 from J; bases not matched to a gene: 9. This CDR3 has 17 residues. The CDR3 region has the DNA TGTGCCAGCAGCGTAGTCGAGAATAGCGGGTACTACAATGAGCAGTTCTTC. This encodes CASSVVENSGYYNEQFF.

In its sample, this clone was seen once. The CDR3 reads CASSERVAGGDEQYF. The CDR3 nucleotides are TGTGCCAGCAGTGAACGAGTAGCGGGAGGCGACGAGCAGTACTTC. The V gene is TRBV6-1, the J gene TRBJ2-7; TRBD2 matches 10 bases. Trimming removed 2 bases from V and 5 bases from J; junction bases left unmatched: 6. CDR3 length equals 15 residues. Germline V gives CDR1 MNHNS, CDR2 SASEGT.

The V and J genes are TRBV7-2 and TRBJ2-6; weak D call: TRBD1 (6 bases). Trimming took off 5 bases at V and 0 bases at J, with 8 bases between the two ends. The CDR3 covers 15 residues. CDR1 is SGHTA, CDR2 FQGNSA, per germline. In DNA form, the CDR3 reads TGTGCCAGCAGCCGGGGACACTCTGGGGCCAACGTCCTGACTTTC. Translated, it gives CASSRGHSGANVLTF. The full variable domain, in which reference TRBV7-2 and TRBJ2-6 provide the parts outside the CDR3, is GAGVSQSPSNKVTEKGKDVELRCDPISGHTALYWYRQSLGQGLEFLIYFQGNSAPDKSGLPSDRFSAERTGGSVSTLTIQRTQQEDSAVYLCASSRGHSGANVLTFGAGSRLTVL.

The V call is TRBV9, the J call TRBJ2-2, with D perhaps TRBD1 (6 bases). V gave up 4 bases and J gave up 5 bases, with 12 bases separating them. Germline V CDR1 and CDR2: SGDLS, YYNGEE. CDR3 size: 14 residues. CDR3 region: CASSQGTRTGELFF. CDR3 DNA: TGTGCCAGCAGCCAGGGGACAAGGACCGGGGAGCTGTTTTTT.

This chain joins TRBV6-1 and TRBJ1-1; 8 nucleotides line up with TRBD1. Trimming at V came to 5 bases and at J to 4 bases, leaving 6 bases not matched to a gene. The CDR3 is made up of 14 amino acids. CDR1 and CDR2 (germline): MNHNS, SASEGT. This CDR3 is CASSKTGAATEAFF. In DNA, the CDR3 is TGTGCCAGCAGTAAGACAGGGGCGGCCACTGAAGCTTTCTTT.

This clone was detected only a few times. The chain has TRBV6-6 and TRBJ1-2; 9 bases line up with TRBD1. The CDR3 covers 14 residues. In germline, CDR1 is MNHNY, CDR2 SVGAGI (reference sequence). Trimming cost V 5 bases and J 5 bases; bases outside gene matches: 6. CDR3 nucleotide sequence: TGTGCCAGCAGTCCGGACAGGGGTCCTTATGGCTACACCTTC. Encoded protein: CASSPDRGPYGYTF.

The chain joins TRBV29-1 to TRBJ2-1; 10 positions agree with TRBD1. The CDR3 sequence is 15 residues long. V was clipped by 7 bases and J by 5 bases; unmatched bases: 11. Germline V gene sequence: CDR1 SQVTM, CDR2 ANQGSEA. CDR3 protein: CSAQAPGQGNNEQFF. The CDR3 DNA follows: TGCAGCGCCCAGGCTCCGGGACAGGGGAACAATGAGCAGTTCTTC.

This sequence joins TRBV11-3 and TRBJ2-2, with unresolved D. Per the germline V gene, CDR1 is SGHNT and CDR2 is YENEEA. V lost 3 bases to trimming and J lost 5 bases, with 16 bases between them. The CDR3 spans 16 residues. The CDR3 here is CASSFGSKLLTGELFF. CDR3 nucleotide sequence: TGTGCCAGCAGCTTTGGTTCAAAGCTGTTGACCGGGGAGCTGTTTTTT.

The chain joins TRBV7-2 to TRBJ1-5; 7 bases are a match to TRBD1. CDR1 is SGHTA, CDR2 FQGNSA, per germline. Trimming removed 5 bases from V and 4 bases from J; junction bases left unmatched: 2. The CDR3 contains 13 residues. The CDR3 spells CASSPGQNQPQHF. The CDR3 region has the DNA TGTGCCAGCAGCCCGGGACAGAATCAGCCCCAGCATTTT.

This chain uses TRBV6-1 with TRBJ1-5; D is undetermined. The length of the CDR3 is 12 residues. Germline CDR1 reads MNHNS; CDR2 reads SASEGT. V was clipped by 3 bases and J by 7 bases, with 7 bases between them. CDR3 sequence: CASSEAGQPQHF. The CDR3, as DNA: TGTGCCAGCAGTGAGGCCGGGCAGCCCCAGCATTTT.

CDR3 DNA sequence: TGTGCCAGCTCATTGCCAGGCACAGATACGCAGTATTTT. Translating it yields CASSLPGTDTQYF. This rearrangement joins TRBV18 to TRBJ2-3; D is uncertain. V lost 5 bases, J lost 1 base, and 7 bases lay in between. This CDR3 region has 13 residues. Germline V lookup: CDR1 KGHSH, CDR2 LQKENI. Complete variable domain (other parts from reference TRBV18 and TRBJ2-3): NAGVMQNPRHLVRRRGQEARLRCSPMKGHSHVYWYRQLPEEGLKFMVYLQKENIIDESGMPKERFSAEFPKEGPSILRIQQVVRGDSAAYFCASSLPGTDTQYFGPGTRLTVL.

V and J are TRBV5-4 and TRBJ1-1, with 11 bases that match TRBD1. The CDR3 runs to 14 residues. After removal of 4 bases from V and 4 bases from J, the junction contained 3 bases not matched to a gene. Germline V gene sequence: CDR1 SGHNT, CDR2 YYREEE (reference sequence). This CDR3 is CASSKDRGRTEAFF. CDR3 DNA: TGTGCCAGCAGCAAGGACAGGGGGCGCACTGAAGCTTTCTTT.